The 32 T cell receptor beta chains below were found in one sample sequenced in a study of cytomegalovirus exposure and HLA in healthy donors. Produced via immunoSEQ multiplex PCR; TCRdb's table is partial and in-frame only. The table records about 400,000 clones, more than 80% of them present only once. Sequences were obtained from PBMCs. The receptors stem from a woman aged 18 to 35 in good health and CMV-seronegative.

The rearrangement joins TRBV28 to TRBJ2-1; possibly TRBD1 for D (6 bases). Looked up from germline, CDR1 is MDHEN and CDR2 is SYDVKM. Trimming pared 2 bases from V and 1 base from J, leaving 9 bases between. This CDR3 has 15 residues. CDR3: CASSLGQGSYNEQFF. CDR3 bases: TGTGCCAGCAGTTTAGGGCAGGGGTCCTACAATGAGCAGTTCTTC.

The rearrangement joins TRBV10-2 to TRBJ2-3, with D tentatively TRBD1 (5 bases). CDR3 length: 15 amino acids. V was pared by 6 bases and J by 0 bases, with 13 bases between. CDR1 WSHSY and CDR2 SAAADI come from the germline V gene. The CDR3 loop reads CASRLDSASTDTQYF. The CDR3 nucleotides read TGCGCCAGCAGGCTTGACAGCGCTAGCACAGATACGCAGTATTTT.

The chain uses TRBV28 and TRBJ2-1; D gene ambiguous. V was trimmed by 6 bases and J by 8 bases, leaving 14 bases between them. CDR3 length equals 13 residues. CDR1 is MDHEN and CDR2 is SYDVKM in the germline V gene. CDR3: CASRLAGWDEQFF. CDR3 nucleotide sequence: TGTGCCAGCAGATTAGCAGGTTGGGATGAGCAGTTCTTC.

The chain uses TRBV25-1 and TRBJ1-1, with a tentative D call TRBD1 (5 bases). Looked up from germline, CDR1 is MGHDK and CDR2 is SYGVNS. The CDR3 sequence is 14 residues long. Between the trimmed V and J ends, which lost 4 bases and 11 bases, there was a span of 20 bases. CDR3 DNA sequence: TGTGCCAGCAGTGCCTACCAAATGGGAGGGGACGCTTTCTTT. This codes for CASSAYQMGGDAFF.

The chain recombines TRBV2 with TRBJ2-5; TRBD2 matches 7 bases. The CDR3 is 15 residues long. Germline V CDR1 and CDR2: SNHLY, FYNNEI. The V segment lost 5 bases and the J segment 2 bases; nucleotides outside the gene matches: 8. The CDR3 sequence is CASSPQRGLQETQYF. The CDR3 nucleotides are TGTGCCAGCAGTCCCCAGCGGGGCTTACAAGAGACCCAGTACTTC.

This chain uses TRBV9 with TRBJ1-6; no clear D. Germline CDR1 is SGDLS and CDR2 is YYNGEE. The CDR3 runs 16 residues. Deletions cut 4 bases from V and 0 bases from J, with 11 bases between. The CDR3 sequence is CASSPNLSSYNSPLHF. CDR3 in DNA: TGTGCCAGCAGCCCCAATCTGAGCTCCTATAATTCACCCCTCCACTTT.

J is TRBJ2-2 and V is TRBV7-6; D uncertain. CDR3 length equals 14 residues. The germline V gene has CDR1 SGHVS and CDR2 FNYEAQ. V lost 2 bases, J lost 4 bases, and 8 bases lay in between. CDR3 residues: CASSLLRGTGELFF. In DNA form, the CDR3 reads TGTGCCAGCAGCTTATTGCGCGGCACCGGGGAGCTGTTTTTT.

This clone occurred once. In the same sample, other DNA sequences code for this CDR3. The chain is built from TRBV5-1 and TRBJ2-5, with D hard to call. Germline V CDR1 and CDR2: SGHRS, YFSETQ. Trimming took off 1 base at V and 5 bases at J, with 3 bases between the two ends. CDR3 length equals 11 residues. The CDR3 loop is CASSLRETQYF. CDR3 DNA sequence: TGCGCCAGCAGCTTGCGTGAGACCCAGTACTTC.

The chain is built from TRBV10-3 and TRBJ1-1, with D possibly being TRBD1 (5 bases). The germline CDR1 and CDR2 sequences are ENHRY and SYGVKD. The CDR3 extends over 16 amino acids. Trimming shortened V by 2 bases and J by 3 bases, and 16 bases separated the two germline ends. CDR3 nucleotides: TGTGCCATCAGTGAGATCTTCTCCCCGGGGGACACTGAAGCTTTCTTT. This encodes CAISEIFSPGDTEAFF.

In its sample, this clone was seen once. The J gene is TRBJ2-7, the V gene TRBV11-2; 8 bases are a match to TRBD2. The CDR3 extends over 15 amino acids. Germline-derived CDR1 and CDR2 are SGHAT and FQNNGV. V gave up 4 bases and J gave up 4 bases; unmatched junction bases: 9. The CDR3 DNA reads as TGTGCCAGCAGCTCCCTTAGCGGGGCTCCTTACGAGCAGTACTTC. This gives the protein CASSSLSGAPYEQYF.

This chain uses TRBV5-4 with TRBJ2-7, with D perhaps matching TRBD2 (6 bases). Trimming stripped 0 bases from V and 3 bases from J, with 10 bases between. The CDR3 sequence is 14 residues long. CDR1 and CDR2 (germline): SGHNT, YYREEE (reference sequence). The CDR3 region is CASSLEGSGYEQYF. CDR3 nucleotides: TGTGCCAGCAGCTTGGAAGGTAGCGGCTACGAGCAGTACTTC.

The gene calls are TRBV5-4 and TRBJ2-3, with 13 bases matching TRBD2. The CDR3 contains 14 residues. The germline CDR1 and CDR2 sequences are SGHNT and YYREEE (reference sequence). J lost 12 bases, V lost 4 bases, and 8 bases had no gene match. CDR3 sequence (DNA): TGTGCCAGCAGCCCCGGGACTAGCGGGGAAATACAGTATTTT. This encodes CASSPGTSGEIQYF.

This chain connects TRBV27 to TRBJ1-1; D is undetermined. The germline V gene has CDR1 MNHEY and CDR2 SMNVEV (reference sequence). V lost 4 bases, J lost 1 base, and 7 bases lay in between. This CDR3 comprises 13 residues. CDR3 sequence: CASSWAENTEAFF. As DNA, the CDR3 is TGTGCCAGCAGTTGGGCCGAGAACACTGAAGCTTTCTTT.

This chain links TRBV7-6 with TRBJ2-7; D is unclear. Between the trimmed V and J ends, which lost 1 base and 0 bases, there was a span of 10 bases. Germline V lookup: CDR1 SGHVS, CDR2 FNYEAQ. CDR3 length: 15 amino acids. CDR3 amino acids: CASSLGAGTSYEQYF. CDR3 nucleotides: TGTGCCAGCAGCTTAGGGGCAGGAACCTCCTACGAGCAGTACTTC. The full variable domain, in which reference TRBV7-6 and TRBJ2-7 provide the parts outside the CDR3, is GAGVSQSPRYKVTKRGQDVALRCDPISGHVSLYWYRQALGQGPEFLTYFNYEAQQDKSGLPNDRFSAERPEGSISTLTIQRTEQRDSAMYRCASSLGAGTSYEQYFGPGTRLTVT.

The CDR3 spells CASSQQGTGTEAFF. DNA for the CDR3: TGTGCCAGCAGTCAACAGGGTACGGGCACTGAAGCTTTCTTT. The rearrangement joins TRBV6-4 to TRBJ1-1, with TRBD1 as a possible D gene (6 bases). There are 14 residues in the CDR3. Trimming pared 5 bases from V and 4 bases from J, leaving 14 bases between. The germline V gene has CDR1 MRHNA and CDR2 SNTAGT.

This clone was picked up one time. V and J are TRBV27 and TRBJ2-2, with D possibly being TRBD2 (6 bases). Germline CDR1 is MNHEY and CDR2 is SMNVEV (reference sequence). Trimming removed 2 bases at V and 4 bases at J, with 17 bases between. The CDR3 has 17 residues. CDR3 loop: CASSLGSGTFFTGELFF. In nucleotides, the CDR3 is TGTGCCAGCAGTTTAGGTTCCGGGACTTTCTTCACCGGGGAGCTGTTTTTT.

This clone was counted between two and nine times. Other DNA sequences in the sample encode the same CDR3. The CDR3 DNA reads as TGCGCCAGCAGCCCTAGACAGGGTTCCTACGAGCAGTACTTC. Its translation: CASSPRQGSYEQYF. This chain connects TRBV4-1 to TRBJ2-7; TRBD1 matches 7 bases. Losses at the gene ends were 4 bases for V and 1 base for J; bases not matched to a gene: 4. The germline V gene has CDR1 MGHRA and CDR2 YSYEKL. This CDR3 contains 14 residues.

The CDR3: CASSGSGTDPYEQYF. Here the CDR3 DNA reads TGTGCCAGCAGCGGCTCCGGGACAGACCCTTACGAGCAGTACTTC. The V call is TRBV9, the J call TRBJ2-7, with 7 bases matching TRBD1. This CDR3 is built from 15 residues. The germline V gene encodes CDR1 SGDLS and CDR2 YYNGEE. V shed 3 bases, J shed 4 bases, and the junction held 10 bases outside the gene matches.

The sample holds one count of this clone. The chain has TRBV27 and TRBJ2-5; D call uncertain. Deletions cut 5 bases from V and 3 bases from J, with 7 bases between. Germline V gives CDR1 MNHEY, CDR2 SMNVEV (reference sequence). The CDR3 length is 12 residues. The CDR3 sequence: CASSPNKETQYF. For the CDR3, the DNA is TGTGCCAGCAGTCCTAATAAAGAGACCCAGTACTTC.

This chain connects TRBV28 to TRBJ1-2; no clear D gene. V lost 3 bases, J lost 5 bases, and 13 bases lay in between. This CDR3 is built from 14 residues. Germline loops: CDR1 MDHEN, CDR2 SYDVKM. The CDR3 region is CASSLSEVGYGYTF. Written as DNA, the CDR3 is TGTGCCAGCAGTTTGTCCGAGGTCGGGTATGGCTACACCTTC.

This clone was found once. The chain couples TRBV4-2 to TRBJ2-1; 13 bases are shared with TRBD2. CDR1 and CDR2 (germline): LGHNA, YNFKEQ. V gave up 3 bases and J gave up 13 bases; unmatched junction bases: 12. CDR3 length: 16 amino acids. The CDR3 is CASSHTDLLAGGSQFF. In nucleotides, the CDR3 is TGTGCCAGCAGCCACACAGACTTACTAGCGGGAGGGTCCCAGTTCTTC.

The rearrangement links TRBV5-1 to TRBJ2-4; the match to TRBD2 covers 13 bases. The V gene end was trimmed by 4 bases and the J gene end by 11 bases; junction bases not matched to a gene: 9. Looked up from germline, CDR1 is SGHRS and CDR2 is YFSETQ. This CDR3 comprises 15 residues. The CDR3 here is CASSLEGLAGRVQYF. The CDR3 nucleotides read TGCGCCAGCAGCCTGGAGGGACTAGCGGGAAGGGTTCAGTACTTC.

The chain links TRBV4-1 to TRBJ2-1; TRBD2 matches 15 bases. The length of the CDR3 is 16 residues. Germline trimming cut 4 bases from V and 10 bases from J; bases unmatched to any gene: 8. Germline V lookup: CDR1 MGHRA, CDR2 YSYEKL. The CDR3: CASSPTGLAGGSEQFF. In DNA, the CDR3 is TGCGCCAGCAGCCCGACGGGACTAGCGGGGGGCTCCGAGCAGTTCTTC.

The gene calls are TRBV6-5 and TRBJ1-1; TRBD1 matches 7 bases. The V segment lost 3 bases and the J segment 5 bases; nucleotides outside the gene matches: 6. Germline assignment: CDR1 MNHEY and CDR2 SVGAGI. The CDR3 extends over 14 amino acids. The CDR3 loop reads CASSYGRGYTEAFF. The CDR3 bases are TGTGCCAGCAGTTATGGCAGGGGGTATACTGAAGCTTTCTTT.

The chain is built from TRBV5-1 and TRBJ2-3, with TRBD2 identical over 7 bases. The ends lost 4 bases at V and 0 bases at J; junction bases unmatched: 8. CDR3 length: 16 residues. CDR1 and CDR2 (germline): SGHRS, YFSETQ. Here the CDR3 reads CASSPRGSGSTDTQYF. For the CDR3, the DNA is TGCGCCAGCAGCCCCCGGGGTAGCGGGAGCACAGATACGCAGTATTTT.

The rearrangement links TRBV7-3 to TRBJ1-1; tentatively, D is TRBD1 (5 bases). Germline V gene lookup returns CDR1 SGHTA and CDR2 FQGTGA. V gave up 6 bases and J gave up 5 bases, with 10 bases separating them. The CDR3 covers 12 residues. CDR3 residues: CASRGPLTEAFF. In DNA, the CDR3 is TGTGCCAGCAGGGGGCCGTTAACTGAAGCTTTCTTT.

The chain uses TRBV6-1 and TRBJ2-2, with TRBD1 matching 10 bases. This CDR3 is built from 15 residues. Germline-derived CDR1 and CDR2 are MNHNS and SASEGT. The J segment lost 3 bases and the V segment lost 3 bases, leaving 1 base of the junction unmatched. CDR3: CASSDGTGDTGELFF. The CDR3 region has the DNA TGTGCCAGCAGTGATGGGACAGGGGACACCGGGGAGCTGTTTTTT.

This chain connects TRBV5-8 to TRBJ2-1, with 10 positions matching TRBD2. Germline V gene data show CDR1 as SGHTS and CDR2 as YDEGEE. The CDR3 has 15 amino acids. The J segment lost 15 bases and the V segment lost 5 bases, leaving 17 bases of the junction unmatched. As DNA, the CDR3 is TGTGCCAGCAGTCGTGGAAGGCCCCTAGCGGGGGATCCGTTCTTC. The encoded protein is CASSRGRPLAGDPFF.

In nucleotides, the CDR3 is TGTGCCAGCTCACCAGAGGGGGTGACCCAGTACTTC. Amino acid sequence: CASSPEGVTQYF. The rearrangement joins TRBV18 to TRBJ2-5; a possible D gene is TRBD1 (6 bases). The germline V gene encodes CDR1 KGHSH and CDR2 LQKENI. V shed 2 bases and J shed 7 bases, with 8 bases lying between them. The CDR3 length is 12 residues.

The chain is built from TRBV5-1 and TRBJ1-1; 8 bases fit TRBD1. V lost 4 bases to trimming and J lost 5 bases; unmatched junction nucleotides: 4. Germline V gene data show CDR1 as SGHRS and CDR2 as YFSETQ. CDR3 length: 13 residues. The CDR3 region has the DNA TGCGCCAGCAGCCGGACAGGGAGAACTGAAGCTTTCTTT. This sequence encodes CASSRTGRTEAFF.

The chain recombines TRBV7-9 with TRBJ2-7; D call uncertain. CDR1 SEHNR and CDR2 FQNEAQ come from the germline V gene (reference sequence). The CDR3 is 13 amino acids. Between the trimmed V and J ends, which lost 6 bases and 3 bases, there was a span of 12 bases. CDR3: CASSSFGFYEQYF. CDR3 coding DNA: TGTGCCAGCAGTTCCTTCGGTTTCTACGAGCAGTACTTC.

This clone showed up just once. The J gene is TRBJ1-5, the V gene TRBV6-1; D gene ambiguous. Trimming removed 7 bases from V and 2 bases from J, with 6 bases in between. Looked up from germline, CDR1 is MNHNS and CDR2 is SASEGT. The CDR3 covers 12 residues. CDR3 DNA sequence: TGTGCCAGCACGGCGGGCAATCAGCCCCAGCATTTT. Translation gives CASTAGNQPQHF.